One sample yielded the 18 T cell receptor beta chains listed below, sequenced in a study of blood T cell repertoires in COVID-19. Generated by immunoSEQ multiplex PCR, the TCRdb table keeps only in-frame clones and is missing some. The sample records 200,000 to 250,000 clones, 75% to 90% being singletons. Sequenced material: peripheral blood. The receptors stem from a woman aged 25 to 39 who had recovered from COVID-19.

The chain is built from TRBV9 and TRBJ1-1; unclear D gene. From germline, CDR1 is SGDLS and CDR2 YYNGEE. The V end was cut by 0 bases, the J end by 0 bases, with 12 bases between. This CDR3 has 16 residues. For the CDR3, the DNA is TGTGCCAGCAGCGTAGGTCGGGGTTACTTGAACACTGAAGCTTTCTTT. Its translation is CASSVGRGYLNTEAFF.

The V call is TRBV7-9, the J call TRBJ1-1; D possibly corresponds to TRBD1 (5 bases). The V gene lost 5 bases and the J gene lost 4 bases, with 14 bases spanning the gap. Germline lookup yields CDR1 SEHNR and CDR2 FQNEAQ (reference sequence). The CDR3 consists of 14 residues. In DNA, the CDR3 is TGTGCCAGCAGCCGAGTAACAGGACCCACTGAAGCTTTCTTT. Amino acid sequence: CASSRVTGPTEAFF.

This rearrangement joins TRBV5-1 to TRBJ2-2; 7 nucleotides line up with TRBD2. This CDR3 has 17 residues. CDR1 and CDR2 from the germline V gene are SGHRS and YFSETQ. Unmatched junction bases numbered 8, after V lost 0 bases and J lost 3 bases. Written as DNA, the CDR3 is TGCGCCAGCAGCTTGGCTGGTAGCGGGTCCTACACCGGGGAGCTGTTTTTT. It encodes CASSLAGSGSYTGELFF.

The chain couples TRBV3-1 (or the pseudogene TRBV3-2) to TRBJ2-1; 7 nucleotides match TRBD2. V shed 6 bases, J shed 0 bases, and the junction held 8 bases outside the gene matches. The CDR3 sequence is 16 residues long. The germline gives CDR1 LGHDT, CDR2 YNNKEL (reference sequence). Here the CDR3 reads CASSKLAGSSYNEQFF. The CDR3 DNA is TGTGCCAGCAGTAAGTTAGCGGGTAGCTCCTACAATGAGCAGTTCTTC.

The chain recombines TRBV7-3 with TRBJ2-2; possible D gene TRBD2, 7 bases. The CDR3 totals 16 residues. V lost 6 bases to trimming and J lost 1 base, with 15 bases between them. The germline V gene has CDR1 SGHTA and CDR2 FQGTGA. In nucleotides, the CDR3 is TGTGCCAGCAGTTATTTCGGGGGGCAGAACACCGGGGAGCTGTTTTTT. Protein: CASSYFGGQNTGELFF.

This chain joins TRBV18 and TRBJ1-1; D remains ambiguous. Trimming took off 3 bases at V and 5 bases at J, with 10 bases between the two ends. Germline CDR1 KGHSH, CDR2 LQKENI. The CDR3 spans 13 residues. This CDR3 is CASSPISGTEAFF. The CDR3 bases are TGTGCCAGCTCACCCATTAGCGGGACTGAAGCTTTCTTT.

The chain is built from TRBV7-2 and TRBJ2-1, with a weak D call TRBD2 (6 bases). Trimming took off 1 base at V and 7 bases at J, with 11 bases between the two ends. Germline values: CDR1 SGHTA, CDR2 FQGNSA. The CDR3 covers 14 residues. The CDR3 sequence is CASSLGLAWNEQFF. CDR3 in DNA: TGTGCCAGCAGCTTAGGCCTAGCGTGGAATGAGCAGTTCTTC.

The chain uses TRBV6-5 and TRBJ2-4; a possible D gene is TRBD2 (5 bases). Germline lookup yields CDR1 MNHEY and CDR2 SVGAGI. The CDR3 runs 13 residues. Deletions cut 6 bases from V and 8 bases from J, with 14 bases between. The CDR3 reads CASSLREGDIQYF. CDR3 DNA sequence: TGTGCCAGCAGCCTACGCGAGGGTGACATTCAGTACTTC.

This clone was counted between two and nine times. V is TRBV6-7 and J is TRBJ1-6; D ambiguous. TRBV6-7 has ORF status, its function being uncertain. The V end was cut by 2 bases, the J end by 0 bases, with 5 bases between. CDR3 size: 15 residues. Written as DNA, the CDR3 is TGTGCCAGCAGTTACCCCAGCTCCTATAATTCACCCCTCCACTTT. Its protein product is CASSYPSSYNSPLHF.

This chain uses TRBV9 with TRBJ2-3; TRBD2 aligns across 8 bases. The V segment lost 2 bases and the J segment 1 base; nucleotides outside the gene matches: 15. The CDR3 covers 19 residues. Germline CDR1 reads SGDLS; CDR2 reads YYNGEE. The CDR3 loop is CASSVGRGGSSARTDTQYF. The CDR3 DNA sequence: TGTGCCAGCAGCGTCGGGAGGGGGGGATCCTCGGCCCGCACAGATACGCAGTATTTT.

V usage is TRBV7-9 and J usage is TRBJ2-6; 7 nucleotides line up with TRBD1. Losses at the gene ends were 6 bases for V and 0 bases for J; bases not matched to a gene: 5. Germline V gives CDR1 SEHNR, CDR2 FQNEAQ (reference sequence). The CDR3 runs 16 residues. The CDR3 region is CASSSDRTSGANVLTF. The DNA of the CDR3 is TGTGCCAGCAGTTCGGACAGGACCTCTGGGGCCAACGTCCTGACTTTC.

The chain carries TRBV11-2 and TRBJ2-5; TRBD2 might be the D (5 bases). The V end was cut by 0 bases, the J end by 2 bases, with 10 bases between. CDR3 size: 15 residues. Germline values: CDR1 SGHAT, CDR2 FQNNGV. This CDR3 reads CASSLEVRAQETQYF. DNA of the CDR3: TGTGCCAGCAGCTTAGAGGTGAGGGCACAAGAGACCCAGTACTTC.

V and J are TRBV19 and TRBJ2-1, with TRBD1 matching over 10 bases. Germline CDR1 is LNHDA and CDR2 is SQIVND (reference sequence). J was trimmed by 6 bases and V by 7 bases; bases with no gene match: 6. This CDR3 region has 14 residues. The CDR3, as DNA: TGTGCCAGTACTAGGACAGGGGGGGTCAATGAGCAGTTCTTC. It encodes CASTRTGGVNEQFF. Filled out from reference TRBV19 and TRBJ2-1, the complete variable domain reads DGGITQSPKYLFRKEGQNVTLSCEQNLNHDAMYWYRQDPGQGLRLIYYSQIVNDFQKGDIAEGYSVSREKKESFPLTVTSAQKNPTAFYLCASTRTGGVNEQFFGPGTRLTVL.

V usage is TRBV11-2 and J usage is TRBJ1-3; D remains unclear. Per the germline V gene, CDR1 is SGHAT and CDR2 is FQNNGV. The CDR3 is made up of 17 amino acids. Trimming left V 5 bases short and J 0 bases short, with 17 bases between. CDR3 coding DNA: TGTGCCAGCAGCCTATCCGCGGGGATCCTCTCTGGAAACACCATATATTTT. It yields the protein CASSLSAGILSGNTIYF.

The J gene is TRBJ1-2, the V gene TRBV25-1, with D hard to call. V gave up 6 bases and J gave up 8 bases, with 13 bases separating them. The germline V gene has CDR1 MGHDK and CDR2 SYGVNS. The CDR3 spans 12 residues. The CDR3 loop is CASRLGQLGYTF. As DNA, the CDR3 is TGTGCCAGCAGGCTTGGCCAGTTAGGCTACACCTTC.

The genes are TRBV6-2 or TRBV6-3 and TRBJ2-5, with D possibly matching TRBD2 (7 bases). Looked up from germline, CDR1 is MNHEY and CDR2 is SVGEGT. Trimming took off 5 bases at V and 3 bases at J, with 16 bases between the two ends. The CDR3 consists of 15 residues. For the CDR3, the DNA is TGTGCCAGCAGTCAACTGAGGGGGGGGGAAGAGACCCAGTACTTC. Protein: CASSQLRGGEETQYF.

This chain links TRBV4-3 with TRBJ1-5, with 10 bases fitting TRBD1. J was trimmed by 7 bases and V by 3 bases; bases with no gene match: 6. Per the germline V gene, CDR1 is LGHNA and CDR2 is YSLEER. The CDR3 loop spans 15 amino acids. CDR3 residues: CASSQDRGGIQPQHF. The CDR3 DNA sequence: TGCGCCAGCAGCCAGGACAGGGGGGGAATACAGCCCCAGCATTTT.

The V call is TRBV6-5, the J call TRBJ2-1; 9 bases align to TRBD1. Trimming at V came to 6 bases and at J to 4 bases, leaving 7 bases not matched to a gene. Germline loops: CDR1 MNHEY, CDR2 SVGAGI. The CDR3 runs 15 residues. The CDR3 loop is CASSTGTGKYNEQFF. CDR3 nucleotides: TGTGCCAGCAGCACCGGGACAGGGAAATACAATGAGCAGTTCTTC.